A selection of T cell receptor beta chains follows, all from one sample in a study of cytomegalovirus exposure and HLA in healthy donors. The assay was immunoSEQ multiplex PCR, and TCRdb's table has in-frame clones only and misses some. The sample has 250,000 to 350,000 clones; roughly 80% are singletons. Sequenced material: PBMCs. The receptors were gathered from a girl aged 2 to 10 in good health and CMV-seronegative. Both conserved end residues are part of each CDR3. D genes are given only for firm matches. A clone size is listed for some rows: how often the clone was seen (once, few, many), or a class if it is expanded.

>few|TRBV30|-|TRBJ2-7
CAWSERQGSYEQYF
TGTGCCTGGAGTGAGAGGCAGGGATCCTACGAGCAGTACTTC
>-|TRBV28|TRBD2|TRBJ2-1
CASSLLGLAGGNEQFF
TGTGCCAGCAGTTTATTAGGGCTAGCGGGAGGAAATGAGCAGTTCTTC
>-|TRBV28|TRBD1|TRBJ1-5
CASGRGRIRNQPQHF
TGTGCCAGCGGCAGGGGGCGTATAAGGAATCAGCCCCAGCATTTT
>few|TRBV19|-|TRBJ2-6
CASSIGGGANVLTF
TGTGCCAGTAGTATAGGCGGTGGGGCCAACGTCCTGACTTTC
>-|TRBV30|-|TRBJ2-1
CASAPGLAFNEQFF
TGTGCCTCGGCGCCGGGACTGGCATTCAATGAGCAGTTCTTC
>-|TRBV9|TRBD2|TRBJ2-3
CASSIGLAGGPFTDTQYF
TGTGCCAGCAGCATCGGACTAGCGGGGGGGCCTTTCACAGATACGCAGTATTTT
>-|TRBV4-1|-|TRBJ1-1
CASSQKIGGRGTEAFF
TGCGCCAGCAGCCAAAAAATCGGAGGACGAGGCACTGAAGCTTTCTTT
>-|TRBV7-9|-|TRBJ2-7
CASSLQGSSYEQYF
TGTGCCAGCAGCTTACAGGGAAGCTCCTACGAGCAGTACTTC
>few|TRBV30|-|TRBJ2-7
CAWAMGGEQYF
TGTGCCTGGGCCATGGGGGGCGAGCAGTACTTC
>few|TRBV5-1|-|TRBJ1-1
CASSRDGQPNTEAFF
TGCGCCAGCAGCCGGGATGGACAGCCGAACACTGAAGCTTTCTTT
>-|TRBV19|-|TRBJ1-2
CASSQQETGFYGYTF
TGTGCCAGTAGCCAACAAGAAACAGGATTCTATGGCTACACCTTC
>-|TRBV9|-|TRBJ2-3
CASSVAPITDTQYF
TGTGCCAGCAGCGTAGCTCCTATCACAGATACGCAGTATTTT
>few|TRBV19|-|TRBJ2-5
CASSPFPGMQETQYF
TGTGCCAGTAGTCCCTTCCCCGGGATGCAAGAGACCCAGTACTTC
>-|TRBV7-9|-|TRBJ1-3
CSSSLVGAGRITGNTIYF
TGTTCCAGCAGCTTAGTAGGGGCAGGGCGGATTACTGGAAACACCATATATTTT
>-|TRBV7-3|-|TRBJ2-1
CASSSPGYYNEQFF
TGTGCCAGCAGCTCCCCGGGGTACTACAATGAGCAGTTCTTC
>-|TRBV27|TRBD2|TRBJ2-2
CASSLFSGRAGLGSGELFF
TGTGCCAGCAGTTTGTTTAGCGGGAGGGCCGGGTTAGGCTCCGGGGAGCTGTTTTTT
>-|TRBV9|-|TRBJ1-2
CASNTGPYGYTF
TGTGCAAGCAATACAGGGCCCTATGGCTACACCTTC
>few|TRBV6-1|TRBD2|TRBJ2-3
CASTGREYADTQYF
TGTGCCAGCACCGGGCGGGAGTACGCAGATACGCAGTATTTT
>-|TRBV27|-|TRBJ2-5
CASSFIQGEETQYF
TGTGCCAGCAGTTTTATTCAGGGCGAGGAGACCCAGTACTTC
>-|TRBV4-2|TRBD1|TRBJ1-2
CASSQALPGGQNYGYTF
TGTGCCAGCAGCCAAGCACTCCCAGGGGGTCAAAACTATGGCTACACCTTC
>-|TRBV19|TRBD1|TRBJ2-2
CASRSQRDRGSVTGELFF
TGTGCCAGTAGGTCCCAACGGGACAGGGGGTCGGTCACCGGGGAGCTGTTTTTT
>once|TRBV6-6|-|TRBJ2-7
CASRVQPTYEQYF
TGTGCCAGCCGCGTACAGCCTACCTACGAGCAGTACTTC
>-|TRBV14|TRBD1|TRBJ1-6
CASSQAGQGNSPLHF
TGTGCCAGCAGCCAAGCGGGACAGGGAAATTCACCCCTCCACTTT
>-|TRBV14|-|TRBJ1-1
CASSQDWRGWDTEAFF
TGTGCCAGCAGCCAAGATTGGAGGGGTTGGGACACTGAAGCTTTCTTT
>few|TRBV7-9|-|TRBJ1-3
CASSLNGVSGNTIYF
TGTGCCAGCAGCTTAAACGGAGTCTCTGGAAACACCATATATTTT
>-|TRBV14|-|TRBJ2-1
CASSQGVWAHPNEQFF
TGTGCCAGCAGCCAAGGGGTTTGGGCACACCCCAATGAGCAGTTCTTC
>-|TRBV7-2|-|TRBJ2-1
CASSAGRTRDYNEQFF
TGTGCCAGCAGCGCAGGCAGGACAAGAGACTACAATGAGCAGTTCTTC
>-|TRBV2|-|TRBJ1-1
CASRGGRSPREAFF
TGTGCCAGCAGGGGGGGGAGATCCCCCCGTGAAGCTTTCTTT
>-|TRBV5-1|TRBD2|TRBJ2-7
CASSLRTSGGEVYEQYF
TGCGCCAGCAGCTTGCGGACTAGCGGGGGGGAAGTCTACGAGCAGTACTTC
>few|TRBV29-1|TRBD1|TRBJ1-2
CSVERDRLSYTF
TGCAGCGTTGAAAGGGACAGGTTGAGCTACACCTTC
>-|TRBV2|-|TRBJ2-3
CASTSSPVDTQYF
TGTGCCAGCACCTCTTCCCCAGTAGATACGCAGTATTTT
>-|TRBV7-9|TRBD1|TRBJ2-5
CASSFSRDSQETQYF
TGTGCCAGCAGCTTCTCCCGGGACAGCCAAGAGACCCAGTACTTC
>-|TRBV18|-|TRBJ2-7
CASSPPGLGTSNSYEQYF
TGTGCCAGCTCACCACCCGGCCTCGGGACATCGAACTCCTACGAGCAGTACTTC
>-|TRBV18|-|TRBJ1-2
CASSPDLPRGYGYTF
TGTGCCAGCTCACCGGACTTACCTCGGGGCTATGGCTACACCTTC
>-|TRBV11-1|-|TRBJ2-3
CASDSRGGGGGVTDTQYF
TGTGCCAGCGACTCAAGGGGGGGAGGCGGGGGCGTCACAGATACGCAGTATTTT
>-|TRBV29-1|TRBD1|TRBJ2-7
CSVEGGTGGSYEQYF
TGCAGCGTTGAGGGCGGGACAGGGGGCTCCTACGAGCAGTACTTC
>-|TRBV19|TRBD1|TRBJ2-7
CASSLRTGTYEQYF
TGTGCCAGTAGTTTAAGGACAGGGACCTACGAGCAGTACTTC
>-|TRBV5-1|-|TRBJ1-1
CASSLTGSNTEAFF
TGCGCCAGCAGCTTGACGGGTTCGAACACTGAAGCTTTCTTT
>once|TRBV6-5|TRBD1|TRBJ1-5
CASSPVTGNQPQHF
TGTGCCAGCAGTCCCGTGACAGGGAATCAGCCCCAGCATTTT
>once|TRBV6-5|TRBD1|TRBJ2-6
CASSRTGSGANVLTF
TGTGCCAGCAGTAGGACAGGCTCTGGGGCCAACGTCCTGACTTTC
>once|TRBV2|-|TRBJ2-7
CASSEFFSRSDEQYF
TGTGCCAGCAGTGAATTCTTCTCACGGTCGGACGAGCAGTACTTC
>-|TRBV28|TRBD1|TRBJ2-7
CASRSGQTYEQYF
TGTGCCAGCAGATCGGGACAGACCTACGAGCAGTACTTC